This T cell receptor (beta chain) was sequenced for a study of T cell repertoires in cytomegalovirus infection. Findings and caveats of the study: In two of eight donors, the top clonotype was HLA-C-restricted CMV-specific.

V dropped 2 bases and J dropped 5 bases, with 21 bases sitting between them. Germline loops: CDR1 SGHAT, CDR2 FQDESV (reference sequence). The CDR3 runs 17 residues. TCRdb reanalysed the reads using MiXCR and keeps one entry per CDR3 protein. This sample carries fewer than 950,000 distinct CDR3 sequences, about 30% of them seen once, and the ten largest clones take around 11%. This clonotype was counted only a few times. As yet, its antigen is unknown. This chain uses TRBV11-1 with TRBJ2-5; tentative D call: TRBD1 (5 bases). This receptor was obtained from a human donor in good health (CMV status not recorded). Some clones in this sample may be carry-over from other donors' samples. Here the sequenced sample was cultured CD8+ T cells from PBMCs, taken from culture after CMV antigen stimulation. Here the CDR3 reads CASSLSGFAPHRETQYF. In DNA form, the CDR3 reads TGTGCCAGCAGCTTAAGTGGGTTCGCACCCCACAGGGAGACCCAGTACTTC.